The clone carrying this T cell receptor beta chain was counted ten times or more. Its target is not known. Amplified TCR beta CDR3 regions derived from RNA transcripts. The HTBI primer set served for first-round RT-PCR of the TCR CDR3. TCRdb reanalysed the multiplex PCR reads using MiXCR and keeps one entry per CDR3 protein. Among under 550,000 distinct CDR3 sequences listed, 12% to 15% were seen once. The record originates from a study of T cells in Graves' hyperthyroidism and ophthalmopathy. Germline V gene sequence: CDR1 SGHTA, CDR2 FQGNSA. Trimming removed 3 bases at V and 1 base at J, with 12 bases between. The CDR3 covers 15 residues. Broader study findings: It was a median approximately six months before onset that the model predicted ophthalmopathy.

V gene TRBV7-2 combines with J gene TRBJ1-1; D is unresolved. The sequence was obtained from a woman under 30 with Graves' hyperthyroidism. Sequenced: blood. Here the CDR3 reads CASSFQVLPNTEAFF. Here the CDR3 DNA reads TGTGCCAGCAGCTTCCAAGTTTTACCGAACACTGAAGCTTTCTTT.